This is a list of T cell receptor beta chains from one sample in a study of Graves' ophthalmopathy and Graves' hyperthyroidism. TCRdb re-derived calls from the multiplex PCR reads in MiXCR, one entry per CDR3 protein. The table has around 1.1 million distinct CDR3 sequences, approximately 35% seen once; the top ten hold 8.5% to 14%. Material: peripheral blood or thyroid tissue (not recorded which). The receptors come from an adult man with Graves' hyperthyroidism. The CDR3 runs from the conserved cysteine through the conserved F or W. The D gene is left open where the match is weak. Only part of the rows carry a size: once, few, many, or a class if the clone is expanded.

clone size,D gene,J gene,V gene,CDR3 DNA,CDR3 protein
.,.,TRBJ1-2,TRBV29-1,TGCAGCGCGCGGGAGCGGCTGGGCTATGGCTACACCTTC,CSARERLGYGYTF
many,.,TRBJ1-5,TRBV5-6,TGTGCCAGCAGCTTGGGAGAAGATCGTCAGCCCCAGCATTTT,CASSLGEDRQPQHF
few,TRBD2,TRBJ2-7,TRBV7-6,TGTGCCAGCAGCCAGGGACTAGCGGGAGGTCCCTCCTACGAGCAGTACTTC,CASSQGLAGGPSYEQYF
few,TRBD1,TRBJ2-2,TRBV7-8,TGTGCCAGCAGCGGATACAGGGGGGAAACCGGGGAGCTGTTTTTT,CASSGYRGETGELFF
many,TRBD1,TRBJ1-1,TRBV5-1,TGCGCCAGCAGGATGACAGGGGGCTACACTGAAGCTTTCTTT,CASRMTGGYTEAFF
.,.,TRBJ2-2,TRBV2,TGTGCCAGCAGTCTAACAGCCTCTGGAAACACCGGGGAGCTGTTTTTT,CASSLTASGNTGELFF
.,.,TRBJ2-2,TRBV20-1,TGCAGTGCTAGAGAGCCGAACACCGGGGAGCTGTTTTTT,CSAREPNTGELFF
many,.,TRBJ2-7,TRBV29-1,TGCAGCGCCCGTCCGGGACTGAATTCCTACGAGCAGTACTTC,CSARPGLNSYEQYF
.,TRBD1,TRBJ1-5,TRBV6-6,TGTGCCACCAGCCCGGGACAGGGTTGGGGTAATCAGCCCCAGCATTTT,CATSPGQGWGNQPQHF
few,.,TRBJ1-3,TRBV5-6,TGTGCCAGCAGCTTGGTCGCAGGGGCTGGAAACACCATATATTTT,CASSLVAGAGNTIYF
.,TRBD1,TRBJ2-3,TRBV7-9,TGTGCCAGCAGCTCCCGGGGACAGGGGATCGAGTGGTCGTATTTT,CASSSRGQGIEWSYF
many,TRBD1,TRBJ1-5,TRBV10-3,TGTGCCATCAGAGCGACAGGGTACGGGCAGCCCCAGCATTTT,CAIRATGYGQPQHF
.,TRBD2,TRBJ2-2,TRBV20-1,TGCAGTGCTAGAGATTTTAGCGGGGGGATCAACGGGGAGCTGTTTTTT,CSARDFSGGINGELFF
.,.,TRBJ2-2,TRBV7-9,TGTGCCAGCAGCTCGAGGACGGGCAGGCCCACCGGGGAGCTGTTTTTT,CASSSRTGRPTGELFF
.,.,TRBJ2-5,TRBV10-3,TGTGCCAGCACCGCCGGGACAAACCAAGAGACCCAGTACTTC,CASTAGTNQETQYF
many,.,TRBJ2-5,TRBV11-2,TGTGCCAGCAGCCCCAGAGGGTGGCAGGGGGAGACCCAGTACTTC,CASSPRGWQGETQYF
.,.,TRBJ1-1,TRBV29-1,TGCAGCGTTCTTGCGGAGTTAAAAGCTTTCTTT,CSVLAELKAFF
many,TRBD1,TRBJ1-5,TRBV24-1,TGTGCCACCAGTGATACGAAAGACAGGGGGCCGAATCAGCCCCAGCATTTT,CATSDTKDRGPNQPQHF
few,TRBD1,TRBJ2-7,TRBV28,TGTGCCAGCAGTTCGACAGGGGAGGTCTCCTACGAGCAGTACTTC,CASSSTGEVSYEQYF
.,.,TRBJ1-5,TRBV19,TGTGCCAGTAGTATCGCGAGGGCGCAGCCCCAGCATTTT,CASSIARAQPQHF
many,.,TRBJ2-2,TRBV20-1,TGCAGTGCTAGAGTTCCAGGGGCGGACACCGGGGAGCTGTTTTTT,CSARVPGADTGELFF
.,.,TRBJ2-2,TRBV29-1,TGCAGCGTTGAAGGACTATCAGGGGAGCTGTTTTTT,CSVEGLSGELFF
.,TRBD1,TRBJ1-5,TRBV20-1,TGCAGTGCTAGGCCGGGACAGTCCCAGCATTTT,CSARPGQSQHF
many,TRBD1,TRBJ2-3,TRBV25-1,TGTGCCAGCAGTGAAGGGGGACAGGGAGCAGATACGCAGTATTTT,CASSEGGQGADTQYF
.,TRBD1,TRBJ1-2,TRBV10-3,TGTGCCAGCAGTTACTCGATCTTGACAGGGAGTAACTATGGCTACACCTTC,CASSYSILTGSNYGYTF
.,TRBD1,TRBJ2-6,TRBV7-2,TGTGCCAGCAGCGTCCGACAGGGGGCCTCTAGCTCTGGGGCCAACGTCCTGACTTTC,CASSVRQGASSSGANVLTF
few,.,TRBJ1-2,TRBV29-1,TGCAGCGTTGAAGATCTTAGGACCGACTATGGCTACACCTTC,CSVEDLRTDYGYTF
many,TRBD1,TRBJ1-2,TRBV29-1,TGCAGCGCACAGGGGGCGATGTCTGGCTACACCTTC,CSAQGAMSGYTF
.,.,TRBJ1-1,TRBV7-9,TGTGCCAGCCGGGACGGGGGTCCTAGCACTGAAGCTTTCTTT,CASRDGGPSTEAFF
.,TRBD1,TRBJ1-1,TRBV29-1,TGCAGCTTGCGACAGGGTGGAGTGAACACTGAAGCTTTCTTT,CSLRQGGVNTEAFF
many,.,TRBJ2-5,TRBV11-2,TGTGCCAGCAGCTTAGACGCAGGGTATTCGGAGACCCAGTACTTC,CASSLDAGYSETQYF
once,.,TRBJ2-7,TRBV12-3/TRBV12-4,TGTGCCAGCAGTTCCTCCTTTTCAACCGGGGAATACGAGCAGTACTTC,CASSSSFSTGEYEQYF
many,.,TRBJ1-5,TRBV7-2,TGTGCCAGCAGGGACCGCAATCAGCCCCAGCATTTT,CASRDRNQPQHF
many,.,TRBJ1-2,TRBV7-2,TGTGCCAGCAGCACCCGGGGTTATGATGGCTACACCTTC,CASSTRGYDGYTF
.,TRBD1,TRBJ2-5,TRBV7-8,TGTGCCAGCAGCTCCGGACAGGGGGCTTATGGGGAGACCCAGTACTTC,CASSSGQGAYGETQYF
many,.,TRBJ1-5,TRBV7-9,TGTGCCAGCAGCTTGGGTGCAGGGTTTGTCGGCAATCAGCCCCAGCATTTT,CASSLGAGFVGNQPQHF
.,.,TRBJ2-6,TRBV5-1,TGCGCCAGCAGCTTGGGGAATGCTCCTGGGGCCAACGTCCTGACTTTC,CASSLGNAPGANVLTF
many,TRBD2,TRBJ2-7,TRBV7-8,TGTGCCAGCAGCTTAGGCGCTAGCGGGCCCTTTTACGAGCAGTACTTC,CASSLGASGPFYEQYF
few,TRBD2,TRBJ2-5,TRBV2,TGTGCCAGCAGCAGAAAGGGAGGGGAGACCCAGTACTTC,CASSRKGGETQYF
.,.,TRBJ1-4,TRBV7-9,TGTGCCAGCAGCCCAGGAGGCATGGGAAAACTGTTTTTT,CASSPGGMGKLFF
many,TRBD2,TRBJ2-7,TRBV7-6,TGTGCCAGCAGTCCCGCCCTAGCGGGAGGGCCCCGCGAGCAGTACTTC,CASSPALAGGPREQYF
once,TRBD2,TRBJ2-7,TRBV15,TGTGCCACCAGCAGAGAAACCGGGACTAGCGCCCACCTTCGCTACGAGCAGTACTTC,CATSRETGTSAHLRYEQYF
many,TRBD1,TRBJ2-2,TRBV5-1,TGCGCCAGCAGCGCCGGGACAGGGAATGGCGGGGAGCTGTTTTTT,CASSAGTGNGGELFF
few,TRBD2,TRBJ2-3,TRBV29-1,TGCAGCGTAGAGAGCGGGAGGGCGGATACGCAGTATTTT,CSVESGRADTQYF
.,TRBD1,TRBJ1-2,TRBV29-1,TGCAGCGCCTGGGACAGCATTGGCTATGGCTACACCTTC,CSAWDSIGYGYTF
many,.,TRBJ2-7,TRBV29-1,TGCAGCGTTGAAGGGGGGACACCATACGAGCAGTACTTC,CSVEGGTPYEQYF
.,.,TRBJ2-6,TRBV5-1,TGCGCCAGCCCAGTCTCTGGGGCCAACGTCCTGACTTTC,CASPVSGANVLTF
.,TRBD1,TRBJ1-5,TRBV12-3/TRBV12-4,TGTGCCAGCAGCCCCGGACAGGGGGCAACCTCCAATCAGCCCCAGCATTTT,CASSPGQGATSNQPQHF
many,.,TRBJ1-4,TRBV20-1,TGCAGTGCTGGTCCCAATGAAAAACTGTTTTTT,CSAGPNEKLFF
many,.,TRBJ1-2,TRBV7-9,TGTGCCAGCAGCCCCGTCCGCGGAGGCTATGGCTACACCTTC,CASSPVRGGYGYTF
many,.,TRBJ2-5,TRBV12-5,TGTGCTAGTGGTCTCCGGGAGACCCAGTACTTC,CASGLRETQYF
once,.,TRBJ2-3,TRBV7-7,TGTGCCAGCAGCTTAGCGCAGGGGGATACGCAGTATTTT,CASSLAQGDTQYF
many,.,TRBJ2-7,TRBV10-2,TGCGCCAGCAGTGAGGGGAGGGGGGGCGCGTACGAGCAGTACTTC,CASSEGRGGAYEQYF
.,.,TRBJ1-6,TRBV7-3,TGTGCCAGCAGCTCACCGTCCCGATTTAATTCACCCCTCCACTTT,CASSSPSRFNSPLHF
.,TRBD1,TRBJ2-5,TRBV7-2,TGTGCCAGCAGCCAAGTCCGGACAGGGGACCAAGAGACCCAGTACTTC,CASSQVRTGDQETQYF
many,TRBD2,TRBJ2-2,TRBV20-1,TGCAGTGCAGCCCCCACCGGGACTAGCGGGAGCGAGGAGCTGTTTTTT,CSAAPTGTSGSEELFF
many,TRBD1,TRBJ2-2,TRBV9,TGTGCCAGCAGCCTGCACAGGGGAGCGAACACCGGGGAGCTGTTTTTT,CASSLHRGANTGELFF
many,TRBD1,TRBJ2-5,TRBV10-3,TGTGCCATCAGTGAGTCTGGGACAGGGCAAGAGACCCAGTACTTC,CAISESGTGQETQYF
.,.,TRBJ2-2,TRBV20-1,TGCAGTGCTGGCGGGGCAGGGGTGATCGGGGAGCTGTTTTTT,CSAGGAGVIGELFF
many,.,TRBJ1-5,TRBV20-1,TGCAGTGCTACCCTTCCCAATAATCAGCCCCAGCATTTT,CSATLPNNQPQHF